These 17 T cell receptor beta chains were all obtained from the same sample, sequenced in a study of blood T cell repertoires in COVID-19. Libraries were prepared by immunoSEQ multiplex PCR; TCRdb keeps only in-frame clonotypes and omits some of them. The data contain 500,000 to 600,000 clones, 85% to 90% of them seen just once; the ten biggest clones take up under 8.5%. The sample comprised peripheral blood. The source is a woman aged 45 to 65 with COVID-19, enrolled during active disease.

This chain uses TRBV7-2 with TRBJ2-3; 12 bases are shared with TRBD2. In germline, CDR1 is SGHTA, CDR2 FQGNSA. This CDR3 is built from 15 residues. V gave up 2 bases and J gave up 4 bases; unmatched junction bases: 1. The CDR3 here is CASSLTSGGSDTQYF. The CDR3 DNA follows: TGTGCCAGCAGCTTAACTAGCGGGGGGTCAGATACGCAGTATTTT.

The chain couples TRBV6-5 to TRBJ1-1; unclear D gene. CDR3 length: 15 residues. Germline V gene data show CDR1 as MNHEY and CDR2 as SVGAGI. V gave up 5 bases and J gave up 5 bases, with 18 bases separating them. DNA of the CDR3: TGTGCCAGCAGTCGAAACGGACTGGCGAGGACTGAAGCTTTCTTT. It yields the protein CASSRNGLARTEAFF.

The chain joins TRBV9 to TRBJ2-3; TRBD1 aligns across 9 bases. CDR3 length: 16 amino acids. V was clipped by 4 bases and J by 5 bases; unmatched bases: 11. Germline-derived CDR1 and CDR2 are SGDLS and YYNGEE. CDR3 nucleotide sequence: TGTGCCAGCAGCCCACAGGGGGCGTCCAATATAGATACGCAGTATTTT. Protein sequence: CASSPQGASNIDTQYF. Full variable domain (missing parts from reference TRBV9 and TRBJ2-3): DSGVTQTPKHLITATGQRVTLRCSPRSGDLSVYWYQQSLDQGLQFLIQYYNGEERAKGNILERFSAQQFPDLHSELNLSSLELGDSALYFCASSPQGASNIDTQYFGPGTRLTVL.

This chain joins TRBV13 and TRBJ2-1; 8 positions match TRBD2. Germline V gene lookup returns CDR1 PRHDT and CDR2 FYEKMQ (reference sequence). Unmatched junction bases numbered 9, after V lost 6 bases and J lost 8 bases. The CDR3 is 14 residues long. CDR3 in amino acids: CASRLAGGSHEQFF. CDR3 sequence (DNA): TGTGCCAGCAGGCTCGCGGGGGGCTCACATGAGCAGTTCTTC.

This clone was seen a few times. The V gene is TRBV7-9, the J gene TRBJ2-1; a weak D match, TRBD1 (7 bases). CDR3 size: 15 residues. V was cut by 6 bases and J by 3 bases, with 15 bases left in between. Germline V gives CDR1 SEHNR, CDR2 FQNEAQ (reference sequence). The DNA of the CDR3 is TGTGCCAGCAGTTCGGCGGGACAGATCTACAATGAGCAGTTCTTC. Translation: CASSSAGQIYNEQFF.

The rearrangement uses TRBV10-3 and TRBJ1-6; 8 nucleotides match TRBD1. V shed 0 bases, J shed 7 bases, and the junction held 5 bases outside the gene matches. CDR1 is ENHRY and CDR2 is SYGVKD in the germline V gene. The CDR3 totals 16 residues. The CDR3 loop is CAISESPTGGNSPLHF. The CDR3 DNA is TGTGCCATCAGTGAGTCTCCCACAGGGGGGAATTCACCCCTCCACTTT.

The chain employs TRBV9 and TRBJ2-2; 7 nucleotides line up with TRBD2. V shed 2 bases and J 2 bases; nucleotides not matched to a gene: 6. The CDR3 sequence is 16 residues long. Germline loops: CDR1 SGDLS, CDR2 YYNGEE. The DNA for the CDR3 is TGTGCCAGCAGCGTTAGACTAGCCCGAAACACCGGGGAGCTGTTTTTT. It yields the protein CASSVRLARNTGELFF.

CDR3 amino acids: CASRPGTGGFDTQYF. The DNA for the CDR3 is TGTGCCAGCAGACCCGGGACAGGGGGCTTTGATACGCAGTATTTT. The V gene is TRBV7-8, the J gene TRBJ2-3; 12 bases fit TRBD1. There are 15 residues in the CDR3. V was clipped by 6 bases and J by 6 bases; unmatched bases: 7. Germline CDR1 reads SGHVS; CDR2 reads FQNEAQ.

The chain carries TRBV5-5 and TRBJ1-6; no firm D call. V was trimmed by 1 base and J by 7 bases, leaving 9 bases between them. CDR1 is SGHKS and CDR2 is YYEKEE in the germline V gene (reference sequence). This CDR3 has 14 amino acids. CDR3 protein: CASSLMRENSPLHF. DNA for the CDR3: TGTGCCAGCAGCTTGATGAGGGAGAATTCACCCCTCCACTTT.

The rearrangement links TRBV19 to TRBJ1-2; D is undetermined. With 7 bases removed from V and 3 bases from J, the gap between germline ends came to 24 bases. The CDR3 is 17 residues long. The germline V gene has CDR1 LNHDA and CDR2 SQIVND (reference sequence). CDR3 residues: CASNPGRNIGGDYGYTF. Here the CDR3 DNA reads TGTGCCAGTAACCCCGGCAGAAATATAGGCGGAGACTATGGCTACACCTTC. Combining the CDR3 with reference TRBV19 and TRBJ1-2 gives the whole variable domain DGGITQSPKYLFRKEGQNVTLSCEQNLNHDAMYWYRQDPGQGLRLIYYSQIVNDFQKGDIAEGYSVSREKKESFPLTVTSAQKNPTAFYLCASNPGRNIGGDYGYTFGSGTRLTVV.

The V gene is TRBV5-1, the J gene TRBJ2-5; 7 bases agree with TRBD1. Germline V gene lookup returns CDR1 SGHRS and CDR2 YFSETQ. V was clipped by 4 bases and J by 0 bases; unmatched bases: 9. This CDR3 is 16 amino acids long. The CDR3 region is CASSPGGQTYQETQYF. The CDR3 coding sequence is TGCGCCAGCAGCCCAGGGGGACAGACTTACCAAGAGACCCAGTACTTC.

This sequence joins TRBV6-5 and TRBJ1-2, with 10 bases identical to TRBD1. V lost 7 bases to trimming and J lost 4 bases; unmatched junction nucleotides: 6. The CDR3 covers 14 residues. Germline-derived CDR1 and CDR2 are MNHEY and SVGAGI. The CDR3, as DNA: TGTGCCAGCACCCGACAGGGGGCTTTCTATGGCTACACCTTC. This translates into CASTRQGAFYGYTF.

The V and J genes are TRBV9 and TRBJ2-7; 7 bases line up with TRBD1. The trim removed 3 bases at V and 2 bases at J, leaving 5 bases unmatched. CDR3 length equals 14 residues. The germline V gene encodes CDR1 SGDLS and CDR2 YYNGEE. CDR3 loop: CASSASDRPYEQYF. CDR3 in DNA: TGTGCCAGCAGCGCGTCGGACAGGCCCTACGAGCAGTACTTC.

The chain carries TRBV12-3 or TRBV12-4 and TRBJ1-1, with D possibly TRBD1 on 5 matching bases. V lost 6 bases, J lost 1 base, and 9 bases lay in between. The CDR3 consists of 13 residues. In nucleotides, the CDR3 is TGTGCCAGCAGGCTTAGGGGGAACACTGAAGCTTTCTTT. Translating gives CASRLRGNTEAFF.

This chain connects TRBV11-2 to TRBJ1-3, with TRBD1 matching over 7 bases. Per germline, CDR1 SGHAT and CDR2 FQNNGV. This CDR3 is built from 15 residues. With V trimmed by 4 bases and J by 4 bases, 7 bases remained unmatched. The CDR3 region is CASSSTGFGGNTIYF. The DNA for the CDR3 is TGTGCCAGCAGCTCGACAGGGTTTGGGGGAAACACCATATATTTT.

Only one count was recorded for this clone. The CDR3 here is CASSPRTGWDTEAFF. The DNA of the CDR3 is TGTGCCAGCAGTCCTCGTACAGGGTGGGACACTGAAGCTTTCTTT. This chain links TRBV2 with TRBJ1-1, with D possibly matching TRBD1 (6 bases). CDR3 length: 15 amino acids. CDR1 and CDR2 (germline): SNHLY, FYNNEI. Trimming cost V 5 bases and J 3 bases, with 16 bases left between them.

The rearrangement joins TRBV5-1 to TRBJ1-2, with 9 bases matching TRBD1. There are 14 residues in the CDR3. Germline lookup yields CDR1 SGHRS and CDR2 YFSETQ. V dropped 4 bases and J dropped 2; count of bases not matched to a gene: 3. CDR3 sequence: CASSPTGGNYGYTF. The CDR3 DNA is TGCGCCAGCAGCCCAACAGGGGGCAACTATGGCTACACCTTC. The full variable domain, rest sourced from reference TRBV5-1 and TRBJ1-2, is KAGVTQTPRYLIKTRGQQVTLSCSPISGHRSVSWYQQTPGQGLQFLFEYFSETQRNKGNFPGRFSGRQFSNSRSEMNVSTLELGDSALYLCASSPTGGNYGYTFGSGTRLTVV.